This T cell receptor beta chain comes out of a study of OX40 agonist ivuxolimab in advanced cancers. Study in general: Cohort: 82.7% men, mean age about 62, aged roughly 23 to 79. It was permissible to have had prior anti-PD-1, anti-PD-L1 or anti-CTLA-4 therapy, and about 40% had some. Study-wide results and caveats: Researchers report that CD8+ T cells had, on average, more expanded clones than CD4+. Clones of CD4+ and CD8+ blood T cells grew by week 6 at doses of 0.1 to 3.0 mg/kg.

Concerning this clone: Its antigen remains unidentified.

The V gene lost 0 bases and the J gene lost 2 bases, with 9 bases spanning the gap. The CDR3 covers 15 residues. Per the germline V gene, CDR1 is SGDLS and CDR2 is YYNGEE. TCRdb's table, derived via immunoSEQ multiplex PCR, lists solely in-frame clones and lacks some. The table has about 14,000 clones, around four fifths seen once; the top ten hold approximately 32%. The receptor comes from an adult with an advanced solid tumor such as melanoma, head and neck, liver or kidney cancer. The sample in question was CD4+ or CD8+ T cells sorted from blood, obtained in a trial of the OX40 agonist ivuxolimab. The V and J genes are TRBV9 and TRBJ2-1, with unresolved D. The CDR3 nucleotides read TGTGCCAGCAGCGTAGAACGGTGGGCCTACAATGAGCAGTTCTTC. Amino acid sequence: CASSVERWAYNEQFF.